This T cell receptor (beta chain) appears in the sequencing data of a study of beta chain features in type 1 diabetes. It was one heparinised blood draw, averaging roughly 100 mL, that each donor gave. Expressed TCRB transcripts got sequenced, as all isolated RNA was reverse transcribed. Profiled with immunoSEQ multiplex PCR; TCRdb holds only in-frame clones, not every one. The sample shows 300,000 to 400,000 clones, around 7.6% of them seen only once. Germline lookup yields CDR1 MNHEY and CDR2 SVGAGI. The ends were cut back, 6 bases at V and 1 base at J, with 16 bases in the middle. The CDR3 has 15 residues.

V and J are TRBV6-5 and TRBJ2-7; perhaps TRBD2 as D (6 bases). Source material: central memory CD4+ T cells from blood. The TCR was taken from a woman younger than 35 in good health. CDR3 DNA sequence: TGTGCCAGCAGACAAAATCAGGGAGGATCCTACGAGCAGTACTTC. It codes for CASRQNQGGSYEQYF.